This TCR beta chain is drawn from a study of identical twins. Broader study findings: Insertions ran lower in abundant cord blood beta clonotypes, though not in memory repertoires. For zero-insertion analyses, partial confounding could come from invariant MAIT and iNKT cells.

A template switching step contributed a universal primer site, while unique molecular identifiers were present in the cDNA. TCRdb independently ran MiXCR on the 5' RACE reads; one entry per CDR3 protein. Counted here are approximately 350,000 distinct CDR3 sequences, around an eighth occurring once; the ten biggest clones make up around 6.9%. Notes on this clonotype: Its antigen is still unknown.

These records were also assigned to another study, of yellow fever vaccine responses in identical twins.

The material sequenced was CD8+ T cells sorted from blood. This receptor was obtained from a woman aged 18-35 years in good health.

Written as DNA, the CDR3 is TGTGCCAGCAGCTCACTCAGGGGGGCGACCGGGGATGGCTACACCTTC. The encoded protein is CASSSLRGATGDGYTF. The chain recombines TRBV28 with TRBJ1-2, with 7 bases lining up with TRBD1. This CDR3 comprises 16 residues. J was trimmed by 6 bases and V by 6 bases; bases with no gene match: 16. Germline CDR1 MDHEN, CDR2 SYDVKM.